One and the same sample provided the 30 T cell receptor beta chains below, sequenced in a study of metastatic and nonmetastatic thyroid tumors. Thyroid surgery was performed in patients who had received no treatment beforehand. Using MiXCR, TCRdb reanalyzed the PCR reads. This sample has about 45,000 clones; 4% occur once, and the top ten carry 8% to 10%. Source material: blood. These receptors were collected from a female donor with papillary thyroid cancer or a benign thyroid nodule (not recorded which). Some clones in this sample may be carry-over from other donors' samples.

At least ten counts were recorded for this clone. The chain is built from TRBV2 and TRBJ1-1; D remains unclear. Germline CDR1 and CDR2: SNHLY and FYNNEI. This CDR3 is 13 amino acids long. With 5 bases removed from V and 0 bases from J, the gap between germline ends came to 7 bases. The CDR3 loop reads CASSQDVNTEAFF. DNA of the CDR3: TGTGCCAGCAGTCAAGACGTGAACACTGAAGCTTTCTTT.

This clone was recorded a few times. The chain combines TRBV20-1 with TRBJ2-1; the match to TRBD2 covers 8 bases. Germline V gene lookup returns CDR1 DFQATT and CDR2 SNEGSKA (reference sequence). The CDR3 has 14 amino acids. Unmatched junction bases numbered 7, after V lost 5 bases and J lost 4 bases. Here the CDR3 DNA reads TGCAGTGCTTCCCATAGCGGGGAGTACAATGAGCAGTTCTTC. Residues: CSASHSGEYNEQFF.

Sample share makes this clone medium-sized (0.01 to 0.1%). The J gene is TRBJ1-2, the V gene TRBV6-2 or TRBV6-3; D remains ambiguous. The CDR3 loop spans 13 amino acids. V was cut by 6 bases and J by 2 bases, with 10 bases left in between. CDR1 and CDR2 (germline): MNHEY, SVGEGT. For the CDR3, the DNA is TGTGCCAGCAGAGAGATCCTAAACTATGGCTACACCTTC. As protein: CASREILNYGYTF.

The V gene is TRBV19, the J gene TRBJ2-7, with 8 positions matching TRBD2. V shed 4 bases and J 6 bases; nucleotides not matched to a gene: 8. CDR1 and CDR2 (germline): LNHDA, SQIVND (reference sequence). This CDR3 is built from 14 residues. The CDR3 sequence: CASSKAGARGEQYF. The CDR3 DNA is TGTGCCAGTAGTAAAGCGGGAGCACGGGGCGAGCAGTACTTC.

This clone has ten or more counts. The J gene is TRBJ2-2, the V gene TRBV11-3, with D uncertain. CDR1 and CDR2 (germline): SGHNT, YENEEA. This CDR3 comprises 13 residues. Trimming left V 0 bases short and J 5 bases short, with 4 bases between. The DNA for the CDR3 is TGTGCCAGCAGCTTAGAGGCAACCGGGGAGCTGTTTTTT. Its protein product is CASSLEATGELFF. Full variable domain (missing parts from reference TRBV11-3 and TRBJ2-2): EAGVVQSPRYKIIEKKQPVAFWCNPISGHNTLYWYLQNLGQGPELLIRYENEEAVDDSQLPKDRFSAERLKGVDSTLKIQPAELGDSAVYLCASSLEATGELFFGEGSRLTVL.

This clone occurred many times. This rearrangement joins TRBV20-1 to TRBJ2-3, with no clear D. V was cut by 5 bases and J by 6 bases, with 12 bases left in between. The CDR3 spans 12 residues. The germline gives CDR1 DFQATT, CDR2 SNEGSKA (reference sequence). The CDR3 loop reads CSAGPGTDTQYF. The CDR3 DNA reads as TGCAGTGCTGGTCCAGGAACGGATACGCAGTATTTT.

This clone turned up a few times. A read error is possible here, since a much larger clone lies one base away. This rearrangement joins TRBV7-9 to TRBJ2-3; D call uncertain. The germline V gene has CDR1 SEHNR and CDR2 FQNEAQ (reference sequence). Between the trimmed V and J ends, which lost 5 bases and 5 bases, there was a span of 8 bases. This CDR3 region has 12 residues. CDR3 sequence: CASSDLVDTQYF. For the CDR3, the DNA is TGTGCCAGCAGCGACCTGGTAGATACGCAGTATTTT.

This clone is medium-sized by share. The rearrangement uses TRBV6-4 and TRBJ2-1; 13 bases align to TRBD2. Germline V gene lookup returns CDR1 MRHNA and CDR2 SNTAGT. Trimming at V came to 4 bases and at J to 6 bases, leaving 3 bases not matched to a gene. The CDR3 sequence is 15 residues long. CDR3 loop: CASSGTSGSLNEQFF. The CDR3, as DNA: TGTGCCAGCAGTGGGACTAGCGGGAGCCTCAATGAGCAGTTCTTC.

The rearrangement links TRBV2 to TRBJ2-1; D uncertain. CDR1 and CDR2 (germline): SNHLY, FYNNEI. There are 12 residues in the CDR3. Trimming shortened V by 7 bases and J by 10 bases, and 14 bases separated the two germline ends. CDR3 in DNA: TGTGCCAGCACCGGACCGTCGTGGGAGCAGTTCTTC. This encodes CASTGPSWEQFF.

This clone was seen many times. The chain joins TRBV24-1 to TRBJ2-7; the D gene is possibly TRBD1 (5 bases). Trimming removed 1 base at V and 7 bases at J, with 7 bases between. The CDR3 is 12 amino acids. CDR1 and CDR2 from the germline V gene are KGHDR and SFDVKD. The CDR3: CATSDFTGEQYF. The CDR3 DNA reads TGTGCCACCAGTGATTTCACAGGAGAGCAGTACTTC.

The V call is TRBV20-1, the J call TRBJ1-5; 9 bases map to TRBD1. Germline V gives CDR1 DFQATT, CDR2 SNEGSKA (reference sequence). This CDR3 region has 16 residues. V shed 0 bases and J 5 bases; nucleotides not matched to a gene: 8. The CDR3 bases are TGCAGTGCTAGAGACAACACGGGACAGGGAGATCAGCCCCAGCATTTT. Protein product: CSARDNTGQGDQPQHF.

This clone was detected a few times. This rearrangement joins TRBV28 to TRBJ1-2, with 7 bases identical to TRBD1. Losses at the gene ends were 5 bases for V and 11 bases for J; bases not matched to a gene: 2. This CDR3 contains 10 residues. In germline, CDR1 is MDHEN, CDR2 SYDVKM. The chain's CDR3 is CASSTGVYTF. CDR3 coding DNA: TGTGCCAGCAGTACAGGGGTGTACACCTTC.

This clone was detected many times. This chain uses TRBV19 with TRBJ2-2, with D perhaps matching TRBD2 (5 bases). Germline V gives CDR1 LNHDA, CDR2 SQIVND (reference sequence). Between the trimmed V and J ends, which lost 9 bases and 5 bases, there was a span of 19 bases. The CDR3 contains 15 residues. CDR3 coding DNA: TGTGCCAGCCAAACCCTCTGGGGAGAGACCGGGGAGCTGTTTTTT. Translation: CASQTLWGETGELFF. Drawing the rest from reference TRBV19 and TRBJ2-2, the complete variable domain is DGGITQSPKYLFRKEGQNVTLSCEQNLNHDAMYWYRQDPGQGLRLIYYSQIVNDFQKGDIAEGYSVSREKKESFPLTVTSAQKNPTAFYLCASQTLWGETGELFFGEGSRLTVL.

The table lists this clone with many counts. J is TRBJ2-7 and V is TRBV6-1; D may be TRBD1 (8 bases). Per the germline V gene, CDR1 is MNHNS and CDR2 is SASEGT. This CDR3 is built from 13 residues. V lost 8 bases, J lost 6 bases, and 17 bases lay in between. This chain's CDR3 is CASGWTGRGEQYF. CDR3 sequence (DNA): TGTGCCAGCGGGTGGACAGGGAGGGGCGAGCAGTACTTC.

This clone was recorded at least ten times. This chain joins TRBV9 and TRBJ2-1; TRBD2 matches at 8 bases. V lost 7 bases to trimming and J lost 4 bases; unmatched junction nucleotides: 19. CDR1 is SGDLS and CDR2 is YYNGEE in the germline V gene. The CDR3 contains 18 residues. The CDR3 region is CASAPAGASPTLYNEQFF. The CDR3 nucleotides read TGTGCCAGCGCCCCAGCGGGAGCCTCCCCCACACTTTACAATGAGCAGTTCTTC.

This clone was recorded a few times. The chain is built from TRBV5-1 and TRBJ2-1; 14 bases match TRBD2. V dropped 4 bases and J dropped 5; count of bases not matched to a gene: 2. CDR3 length equals 15 residues. CDR1 and CDR2 (germline): SGHRS, YFSETQ. The CDR3 nucleotides read TGCGCCAGCAGCAGACTAGCGGGAGGGAACAATGAGCAGTTCTTC. Translating it yields CASSRLAGGNNEQFF.

This clone has at least ten counts. The rearrangement joins TRBV5-8 to TRBJ1-1; D gene uncertain. V lost 4 bases, J lost 4 bases, and 14 bases lay in between. This CDR3 region has 14 residues. Germline CDR1 and CDR2: SGHTS and YDEGEE. Written as DNA, the CDR3 is TGTGCCAGCAGCGTTTGGTCGGGTGGCACTGAAGCTTTCTTT. It encodes CASSVWSGGTEAFF.

This clone was seen a handful of times. A much larger clonotype is one base distant, so this may be a read error. The V and J genes are TRBV7-9 and TRBJ2-7, with a possible D match to TRBD1 (5 bases). In germline, CDR1 is SEHNR, CDR2 FQNEAQ (reference sequence). The V end was cut by 4 bases, the J end by 3 bases, with 7 bases between. The CDR3 spans 12 residues. CDR3 sequence (DNA): TGTGCCAGCAGCTCCCAGGGCTACGAGCAGTACTTC. This sequence encodes CASSSQGYEQYF.

The chain links TRBV28 to TRBJ2-5, with 11 bases matching TRBD1. The CDR3 extends over 15 amino acids. CDR1 is MDHEN and CDR2 is SYDVKM in the germline V gene. J gave up 5 bases and V 6 bases, and 8 bases lay outside the gene matches. The CDR3 is CASSNTGTGGETQYF. The CDR3 DNA reads TGTGCCAGCAGCAACACCGGGACAGGGGGTGAGACCCAGTACTTC.

This clone was seen many times. The rearrangement uses TRBV15 and TRBJ1-1, with TRBD1 matching over 8 bases. J was trimmed by 1 base and V by 0 bases; bases with no gene match: 16. The CDR3 consists of 20 residues. In germline, CDR1 is LNHNV, CDR2 YYDKDF (reference sequence). In DNA, the CDR3 is TGTGCCACCAGCAGAGATCGGGCAGGGGGCGGGAAAGTGGGGAACACTGAAGCTTTCTTT. Amino acid sequence: CATSRDRAGGGKVGNTEAFF.

This clone has more than one count but fewer than ten. The V and J genes are TRBV6-6 and TRBJ1-2, with D maybe TRBD1 (6 bases). CDR3 length: 17 amino acids. Germline V gene lookup returns CDR1 MNHNY and CDR2 SVGAGI (reference sequence). V lost 0 bases, J lost 1 base, and 15 bases lay in between. CDR3 sequence reads: CASSYSPWGGFNYGYTF. DNA for the CDR3: TGTGCCAGCAGTTACTCGCCTTGGGGGGGCTTTAACTATGGCTACACCTTC.

This clone appeared many times. This sample also contains other DNA sequences that code for the same CDR3. The chain recombines TRBV2 with TRBJ2-2; D gene uncertain. CDR3 size: 13 residues. Trimming removed 6 bases at V and 1 base at J, with 6 bases between. CDR1 and CDR2 from the germline V gene are SNHLY and FYNNEI. The CDR3 DNA sequence: TGTGCCAGCAGATTGGGGAACACCGGGGAGCTGTTTTTT. Translated: CASRLGNTGELFF.

This clone was counted at least ten times. CDR3 in amino acids: CASSRYSQVAGELFF. The CDR3 bases are TGTGCCAGCAGCCGTTATTCACAGGTTGCCGGGGAGCTGTTTTTT. The V and J genes are TRBV6-1 and TRBJ2-2; D possibly corresponds to TRBD1 (5 bases). The CDR3 is 15 residues long. Trimming cost V 6 bases and J 6 bases, with 17 bases left between them. Germline values: CDR1 MNHNS, CDR2 SASEGT.

This clone has just a few counts. One end of the junction is discordant with germline, which a read error may explain. The genes are TRBV6-1 and TRBJ2-3; D is tentatively TRBD1 or TRBD2 (5 bases each). The CDR3 length is 15 residues. Germline V gene sequence: CDR1 MNHNS, CDR2 SASEGT. The CDR3 region has the DNA TGTGCCAGCACTGAAGAGGGGAGTGGGGAAGAGACGCAGTATTTT. This gives the protein CASTEEGSGEETQYF.

This clone was seen repeatedly, ten times or more. The chain couples TRBV20-1 to TRBJ2-6; no clear D gene. The CDR3 length is 13 residues. V lost 1 base to trimming and J lost 2 bases, with 3 bases between them. Germline CDR1 is DFQATT and CDR2 is SNEGSKA (reference sequence). CDR3 nucleotides: TGCAGTGCTAGAGCAGCTGGGGCCAACGTCCTGACTTTC. Translated, it gives CSARAAGANVLTF.

This clone was detected only a few times. This may stem from a read error, because a much larger clone lies one nucleotide away. The chain combines TRBV30 with TRBJ1-1; perhaps TRBD1 as D (6 bases). The CDR3 sequence is 11 residues long. Germline assignment: CDR1 GTSNPN and CDR2 SVGIG (reference sequence). The CDR3 region is CARTVGTEAFF. CDR3 nucleotide sequence: TGTGCTAGGACAGTGGGCACTGAAGCTTTCTTT. Full variable domain (outside the CDR3, taken from reference TRBV30 and TRBJ1-1): SQTIHQWPATLVQPVGSPLSLECTVEGTSNPNLYWYRQAAGRGLQLLFYSVGIGQISSEVPQNLSASRPQDRQFILSSKKLLLSDSGFYLCARTVGTEAFFGQGTRLTVV.

This clone was counted at least ten times. This chain links TRBV7-2 with TRBJ1-2, with TRBD1 identical over 8 bases. This CDR3 contains 15 residues. V was pared by 0 bases and J by 4 bases, with 4 bases of the junction left unmatched. The germline CDR1 and CDR2 sequences are SGHTA and FQGNSA. The CDR3 sequence: CASSLAGTGAYGYTF. CDR3 sequence (DNA): TGTGCCAGCAGCTTAGCGGGGACAGGCGCCTATGGCTACACCTTC.

This clone was seen at least ten times. V usage is TRBV7-8 and J usage is TRBJ2-7; D remains unclear. V lost 3 bases, J lost 4 bases, and 16 bases lay in between. Germline assignment: CDR1 SGHVS and CDR2 FQNEAQ. The CDR3 runs to 15 residues. The CDR3 region has the DNA TGTGCCAGCAGCTTCGCCGCAGTGCCAAAGTACGAGCAGTACTTC. Its protein is CASSFAAVPKYEQYF.

Many counts were recorded for this clone. The chain links TRBV5-1 to TRBJ1-3; D ambiguous. Trimming pared 0 bases from V and 0 bases from J, leaving 10 bases between. In germline, CDR1 is SGHRS, CDR2 YFSETQ. The CDR3 covers 16 residues. CDR3 region: CASSLGQTFSGNTIYF. Here the CDR3 DNA reads TGCGCCAGCAGCTTGGGACAAACCTTCTCTGGAAACACCATATATTTT.

The chain employs TRBV19 and TRBJ2-7; 7 nucleotides align to TRBD1. In germline, CDR1 is LNHDA, CDR2 SQIVND (reference sequence). The CDR3 runs 15 residues. Trimming cost V 4 bases and J 2 bases; bases outside gene matches: 8. CDR3 residues: CASSTPGQPTYEQYF. For the CDR3, the DNA is TGTGCCAGTAGTACCCCGGGACAGCCGACCTACGAGCAGTACTTC.